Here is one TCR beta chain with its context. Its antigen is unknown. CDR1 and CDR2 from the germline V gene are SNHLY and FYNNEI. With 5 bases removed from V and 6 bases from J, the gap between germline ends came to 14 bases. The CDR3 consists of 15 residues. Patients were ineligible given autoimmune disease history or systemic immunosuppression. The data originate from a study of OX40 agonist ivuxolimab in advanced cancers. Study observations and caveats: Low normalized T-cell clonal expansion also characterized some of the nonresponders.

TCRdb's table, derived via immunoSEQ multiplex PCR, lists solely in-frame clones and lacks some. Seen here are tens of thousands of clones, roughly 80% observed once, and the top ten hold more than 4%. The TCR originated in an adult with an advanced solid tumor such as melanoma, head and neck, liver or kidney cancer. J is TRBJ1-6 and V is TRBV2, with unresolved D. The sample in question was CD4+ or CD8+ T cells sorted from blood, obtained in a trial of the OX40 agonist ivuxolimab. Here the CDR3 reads CASSSSQMTNSPLHF. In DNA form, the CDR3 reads TGTGCCAGCAGTTCGAGCCAAATGACTAATTCACCCCTCCACTTT. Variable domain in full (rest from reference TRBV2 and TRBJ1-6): EPEVTQTPSHQVTQMGQEVILRCVPISNHLYFYWYRQILGQKVEFLVSFYNNEISEKSEIFDDQFSVERPDGSNFTLKIRSTKLEDSAMYFCASSSSQMTNSPLHFGNGTRLTVT.